Listed below are T cell receptor beta chains from one sample, sequenced in a study of glioma-infiltrating T cells after dendritic cell vaccination. Assay used: immunoSEQ multiplex PCR; TCRdb lists only in-frame clones, some missing. Of fewer than 45,000 clones listed, approximately 80% are singletons. The input for sequencing was blood, taken before dendritic cell vaccination. These TCRs come from a human donor with glioblastoma. The CDR3 runs from the conserved cysteine through the conserved F or W.

CDR3aa | j_gene | len | v_gene
CASRLAGAIYEQYF | TRBJ2-7 | 14 | TRBV27
CASSLESGVYGYTF | TRBJ1-2 | 14 | TRBV5-1
CASSLRWASGAHEQYF | TRBJ2-7 | 16 | TRBV7-2
CASSLLTGRGYNSPLHF | TRBJ1-6 | 17 | TRBV7-8
CAWSPRGQENIQYF | TRBJ2-4 | 14 | TRBV30
CASSLAAGGTEAFF | TRBJ1-1 | 14 | TRBV5-1
CASKWGAGELFF | TRBJ2-2 | 12 | TRBV6-5
CASSLERGGSYEQYF | TRBJ2-7 | 15 | TRBV19
CASSLVAGRRYGYTF | TRBJ1-2 | 15 | TRBV13
CASSVDLNRKYYNEQFF | TRBJ2-1 | 17 | TRBV9
CASSQSRGLGSPLHF | TRBJ1-6 | 15 | TRBV7-2
CALERNTEAFF | TRBJ1-1 | 11 | TRBV30
CASEFGSGANVLTF | TRBJ2-6 | 14 | TRBV5-1
CASSGRGDTEAFF | TRBJ1-1 | 13 | TRBV19
CASSTRSNNSPLHF | TRBJ1-6 | 14 | TRBV27
CASSPGLGRANTGELFF | TRBJ2-2 | 17 | TRBV9
CASSRQGQLDSGNTIYF | TRBJ1-3 | 17 | TRBV2
CASSWTAGNTIYF | TRBJ1-3 | 13 | TRBV19
CASSSGGKTPLHF | TRBJ1-6 | 13 | TRBV5-1
CAISDAGPTDTQYF | TRBJ2-3 | 14 | TRBV10-3
CASSQIHTDTYEQYF | TRBJ2-7 | 15 | TRBV4-1
CASTRRQGDQPQHF | TRBJ1-5 | 14 | TRBV6-1
CASSLTGGAGANVLTF | TRBJ2-6 | 16 | TRBV5-1
CAWSPFTGDFSLNTGELFF | TRBJ2-2 | 19 | TRBV30
CASSPDTLYEQYF | TRBJ2-7 | 13 | TRBV5-1
CASSVDGQGYNEQFF | TRBJ2-1 | 15 | TRBV9
CASSLRAGGPTDTQYF | TRBJ2-3 | 16 | TRBV5-6
CASSLAGTGSGANVLTF | TRBJ2-6 | 17 | TRBV5-1
CASSRNRDNTEAFF | TRBJ1-1 | 14 | TRBV7-3
CASSQRAGTGNIQYF | TRBJ2-4 | 15 | TRBV4-1
CASSRGAGGRYEQYF | TRBJ2-7 | 15 | TRBV7-2
CASSPPGTSFTQYF | TRBJ2-3 | 14 | TRBV18
CASREQGLTNYGYTF | TRBJ1-2 | 15 | TRBV27
CASSYGTVSYEQYF | TRBJ2-7 | 14 | TRBV9
CASSEGTGGSGANVLTF | TRBJ2-6 | 17 | TRBV2
CASSLEVAGAKLGSPLHF | TRBJ1-6 | 18 | TRBV7-9
CASSEGQSYGYTF | TRBJ1-2 | 13 | TRBV2
CAWSGQALDGYTF | TRBJ1-2 | 13 | TRBV30
CASSLRQGGTYEQYF | TRBJ2-7 | 15 | TRBV7-2
CASSKRDREASRPQHF | TRBJ1-5 | 16 | TRBV21-1
CSAHSYEQYF | TRBJ2-7 | 10 | TRBV20-1
CASSQDGTVNTEAFF | TRBJ1-1 | 15 | TRBV4-3
CASSYSRAASSYEQYF | TRBJ2-7 | 16 | TRBV6-5
CASSVGQGASYEQYF | TRBJ2-7 | 15 | TRBV19
CASSQGATLPDTEAFF | TRBJ1-1 | 16 | TRBV14
CASSFVGSGGSNQPQHF | TRBJ1-5 | 17 | TRBV27
CAWNGRGLGYEQYF | TRBJ2-7 | 14 | TRBV30
CASSQVSGGYNEQFF | TRBJ2-1 | 15 | TRBV7-2
CASNGGAANTGELFF | TRBJ2-2 | 15 | TRBV2
CASNRGRYTGELFF | TRBJ2-2 | 14 | TRBV6-1
CASSPTLSGQETQYF | TRBJ2-5 | 15 | TRBV18
CASKEANQETQYF | TRBJ2-5 | 13 | TRBV27
CASSKTSGGSYEQYF | TRBJ2-7 | 15 | TRBV27